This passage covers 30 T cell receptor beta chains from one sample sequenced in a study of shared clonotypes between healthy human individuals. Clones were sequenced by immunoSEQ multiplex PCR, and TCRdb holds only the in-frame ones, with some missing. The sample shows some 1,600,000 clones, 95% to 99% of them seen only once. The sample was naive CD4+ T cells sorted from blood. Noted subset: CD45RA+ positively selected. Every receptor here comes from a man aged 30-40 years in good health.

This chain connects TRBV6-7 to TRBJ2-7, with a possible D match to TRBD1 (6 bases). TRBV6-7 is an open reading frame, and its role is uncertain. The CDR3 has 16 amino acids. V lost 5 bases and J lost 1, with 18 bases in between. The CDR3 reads CASSPSGAGVSYEQYF. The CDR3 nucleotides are TGTGCCAGCAGTCCCTCAGGGGCAGGAGTATCCTACGAGCAGTACTTC.

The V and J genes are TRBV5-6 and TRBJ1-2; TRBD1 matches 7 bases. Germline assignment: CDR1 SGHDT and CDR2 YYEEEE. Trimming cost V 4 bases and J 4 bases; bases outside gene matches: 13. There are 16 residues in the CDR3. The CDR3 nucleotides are TGTGCCAGCAGCCCCCGGTCGGGCAGGGGGGGCTATGGCTACACCTTC. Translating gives CASSPRSGRGGYGYTF.

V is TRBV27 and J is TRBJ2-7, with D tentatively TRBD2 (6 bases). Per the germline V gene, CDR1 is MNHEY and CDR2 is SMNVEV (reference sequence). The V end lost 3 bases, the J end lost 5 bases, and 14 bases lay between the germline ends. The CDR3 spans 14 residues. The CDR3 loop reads CASSLLGGYDEQYF. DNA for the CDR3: TGTGCCAGCAGTTTGCTGGGGGGATACGACGAGCAGTACTTC.

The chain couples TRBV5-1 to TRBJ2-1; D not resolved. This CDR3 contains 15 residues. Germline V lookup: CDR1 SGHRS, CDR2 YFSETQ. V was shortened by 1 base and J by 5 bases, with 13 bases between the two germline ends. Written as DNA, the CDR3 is TGCGCCAGCAGCTTGTCTCCGATACAAAACAATGAGCAGTTCTTC. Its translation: CASSLSPIQNNEQFF.

The CDR3: CASSERELKTYEQYF. The CDR3 bases are TGTGCCAGCAGCGAGCGGGAACTTAAGACCTACGAGCAGTACTTC. The chain uses TRBV7-9 and TRBJ2-7; 7 nucleotides align to TRBD2. There are 15 residues in the CDR3. V shed 5 bases, J shed 2 bases, and the junction held 9 bases outside the gene matches. Per germline, CDR1 SEHNR and CDR2 FQNEAQ (reference sequence).

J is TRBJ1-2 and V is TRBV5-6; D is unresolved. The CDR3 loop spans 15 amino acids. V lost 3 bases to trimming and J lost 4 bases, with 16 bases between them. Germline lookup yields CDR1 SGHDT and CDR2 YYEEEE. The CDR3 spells CASSYSPGSLYGYTF. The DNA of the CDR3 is TGTGCCAGCAGCTATTCACCCGGGTCCCTCTATGGCTACACCTTC.

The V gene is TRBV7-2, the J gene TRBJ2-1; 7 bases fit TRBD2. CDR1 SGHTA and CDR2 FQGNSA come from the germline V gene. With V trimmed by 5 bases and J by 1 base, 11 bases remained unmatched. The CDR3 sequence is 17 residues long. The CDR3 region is CASSVMALRESYNEQFF. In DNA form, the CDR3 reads TGTGCCAGCAGCGTCATGGCATTGCGGGAGTCCTACAATGAGCAGTTCTTC.

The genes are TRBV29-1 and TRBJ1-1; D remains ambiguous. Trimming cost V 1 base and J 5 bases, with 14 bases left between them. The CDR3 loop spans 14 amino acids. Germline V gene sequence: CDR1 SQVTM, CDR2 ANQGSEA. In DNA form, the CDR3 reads TGCAGCGTTGAAGGACGGACCCTAGTAACTGAAGCTTTCTTT. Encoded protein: CSVEGRTLVTEAFF.

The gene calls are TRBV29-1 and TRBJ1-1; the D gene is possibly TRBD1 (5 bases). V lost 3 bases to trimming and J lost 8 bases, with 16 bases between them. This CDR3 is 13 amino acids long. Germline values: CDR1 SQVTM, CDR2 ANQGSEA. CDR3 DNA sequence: TGCAGCGTTGAGGTCCAATGGGGCGGAGAAGCTTTCTTT. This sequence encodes CSVEVQWGGEAFF.

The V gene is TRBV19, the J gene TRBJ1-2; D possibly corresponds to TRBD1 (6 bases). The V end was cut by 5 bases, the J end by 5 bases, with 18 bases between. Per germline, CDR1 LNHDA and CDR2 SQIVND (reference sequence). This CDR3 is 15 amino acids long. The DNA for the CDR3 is TGTGCCAGTAGTTCGCCGGGGGCAGGGGTGTATGGCTACACCTTC. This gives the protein CASSSPGAGVYGYTF. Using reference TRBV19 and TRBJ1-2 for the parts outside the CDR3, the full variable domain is DGGITQSPKYLFRKEGQNVTLSCEQNLNHDAMYWYRQDPGQGLRLIYYSQIVNDFQKGDIAEGYSVSREKKESFPLTVTSAQKNPTAFYLCASSSPGAGVYGYTFGSGTRLTVV.

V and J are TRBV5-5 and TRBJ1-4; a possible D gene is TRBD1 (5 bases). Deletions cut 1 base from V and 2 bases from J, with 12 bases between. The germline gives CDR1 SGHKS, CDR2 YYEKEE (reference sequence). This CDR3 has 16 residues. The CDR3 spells CASSLSRDSTNEKLFF. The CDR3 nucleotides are TGTGCCAGCAGCTTGTCCCGGGACTCTACTAATGAAAAACTGTTTTTT. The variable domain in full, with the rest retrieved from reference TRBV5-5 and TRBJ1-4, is DAGVTQSPTHLIKTRGQQVTLRCSPISGHKSVSWYQQVLGQGPQFIFQYYEKEERGRGNFPDRFSARQFPNYSSELNVNALLLGDSALYLCASSLSRDSTNEKLFFGSGTQLSVL.

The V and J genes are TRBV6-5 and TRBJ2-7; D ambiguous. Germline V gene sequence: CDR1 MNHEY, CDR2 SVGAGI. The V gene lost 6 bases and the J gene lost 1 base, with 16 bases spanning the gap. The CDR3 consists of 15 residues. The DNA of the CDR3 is TGTGCCAGCAGAGCCCGGGCTTTAATATCCTACGAGCAGTACTTC. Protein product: CASRARALISYEQYF.

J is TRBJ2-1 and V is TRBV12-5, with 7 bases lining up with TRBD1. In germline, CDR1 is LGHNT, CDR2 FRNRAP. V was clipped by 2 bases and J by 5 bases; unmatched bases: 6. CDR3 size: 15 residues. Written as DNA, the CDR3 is TGTGCTAGTGGTTTGCTATCAGGGGGAAACAATGAGCAGTTCTTC. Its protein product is CASGLLSGGNNEQFF.

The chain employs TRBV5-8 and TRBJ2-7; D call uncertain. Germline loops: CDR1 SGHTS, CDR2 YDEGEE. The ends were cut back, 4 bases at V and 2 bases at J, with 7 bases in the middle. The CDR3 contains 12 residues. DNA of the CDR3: TGTGCCAGCAGCCAAACGCCCTACGAGCAGTACTTC. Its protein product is CASSQTPYEQYF.

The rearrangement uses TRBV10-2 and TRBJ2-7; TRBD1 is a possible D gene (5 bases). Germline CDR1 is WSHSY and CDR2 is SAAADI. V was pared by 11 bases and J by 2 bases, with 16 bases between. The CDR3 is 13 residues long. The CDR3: CAARAGPTYEQYF. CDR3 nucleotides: TGCGCCGCACGGGCAGGGCCAACCTACGAGCAGTACTTC.

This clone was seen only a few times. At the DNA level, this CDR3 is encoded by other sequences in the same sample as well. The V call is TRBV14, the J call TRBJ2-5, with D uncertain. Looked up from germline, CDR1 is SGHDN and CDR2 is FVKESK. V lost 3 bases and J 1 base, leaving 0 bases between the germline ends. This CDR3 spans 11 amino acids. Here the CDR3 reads CASSHQETQYF. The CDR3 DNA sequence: TGTGCCAGCAGCCACCAAGAGACCCAGTACTTC.

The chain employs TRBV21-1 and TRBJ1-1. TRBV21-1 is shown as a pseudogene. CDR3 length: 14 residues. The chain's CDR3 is CASSQSLANTEAFF. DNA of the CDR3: TGTGCCAGCAGCCAAAGCTTGGCTAACACTGAAGCTTTCTTT.

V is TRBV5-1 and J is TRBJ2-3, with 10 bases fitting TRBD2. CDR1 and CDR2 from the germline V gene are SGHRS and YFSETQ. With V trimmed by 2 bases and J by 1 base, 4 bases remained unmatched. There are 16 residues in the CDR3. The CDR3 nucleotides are TGCGCCAGCAGCTTCGACGGGACTAGCGGCACAGATACGCAGTATTTT. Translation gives CASSFDGTSGTDTQYF.

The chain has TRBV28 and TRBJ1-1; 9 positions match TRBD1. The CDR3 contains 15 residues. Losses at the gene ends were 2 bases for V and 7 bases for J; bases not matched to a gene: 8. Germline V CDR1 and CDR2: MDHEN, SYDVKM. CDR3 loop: CASSLGGTGYHEAFF. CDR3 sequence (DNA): TGTGCCAGCAGTTTAGGAGGGACAGGGTACCATGAAGCTTTCTTT.

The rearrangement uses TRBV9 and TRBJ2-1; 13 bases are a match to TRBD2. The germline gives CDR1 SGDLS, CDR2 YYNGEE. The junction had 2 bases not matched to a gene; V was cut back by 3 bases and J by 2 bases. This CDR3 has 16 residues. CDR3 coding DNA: TGTGCCAGCAGCGCTGGGACTAGCGGGACCTACAATGAGCAGTTCTTC. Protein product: CASSAGTSGTYNEQFF. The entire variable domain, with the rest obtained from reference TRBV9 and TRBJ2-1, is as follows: DSGVTQTPKHLITATGQRVTLRCSPRSGDLSVYWYQQSLDQGLQFLIQYYNGEERAKGNILERFSAQQFPDLHSELNLSSLELGDSALYFCASSAGTSGTYNEQFFGPGTRLTVL.

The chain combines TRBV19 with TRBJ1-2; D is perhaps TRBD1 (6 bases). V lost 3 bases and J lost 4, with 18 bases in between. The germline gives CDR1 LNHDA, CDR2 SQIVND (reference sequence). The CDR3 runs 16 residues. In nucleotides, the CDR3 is TGTGCCAGTAGTATGGCACAGGGCATTCGAGGCTATGGCTACACCTTC. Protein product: CASSMAQGIRGYGYTF.

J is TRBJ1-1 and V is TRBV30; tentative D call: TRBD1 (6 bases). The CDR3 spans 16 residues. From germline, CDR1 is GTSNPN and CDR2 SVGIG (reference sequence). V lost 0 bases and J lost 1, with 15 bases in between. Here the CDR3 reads CAWSVWAGVTNTEAFF. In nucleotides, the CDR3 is TGTGCCTGGAGTGTATGGGCAGGGGTTACGAACACTGAAGCTTTCTTT.

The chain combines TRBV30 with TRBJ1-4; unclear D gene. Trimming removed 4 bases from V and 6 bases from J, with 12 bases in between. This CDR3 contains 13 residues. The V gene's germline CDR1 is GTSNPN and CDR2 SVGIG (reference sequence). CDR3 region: CAWTPSSHEKLFF. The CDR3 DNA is TGTGCCTGGACCCCTAGCTCCCATGAAAAACTGTTTTTT.

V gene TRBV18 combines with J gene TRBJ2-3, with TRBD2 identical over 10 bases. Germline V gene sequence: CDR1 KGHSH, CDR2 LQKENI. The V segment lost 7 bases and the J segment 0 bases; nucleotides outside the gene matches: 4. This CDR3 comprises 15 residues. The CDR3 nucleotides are TGTGCCAGCTTCTGGACTAGCGGAAGCACAGATACGCAGTATTTT. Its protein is CASFWTSGSTDTQYF.

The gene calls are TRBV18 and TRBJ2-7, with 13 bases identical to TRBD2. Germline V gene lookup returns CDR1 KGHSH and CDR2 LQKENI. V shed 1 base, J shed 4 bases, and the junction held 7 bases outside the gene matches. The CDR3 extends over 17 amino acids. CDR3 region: CASSPLGLAGAYYEQYF. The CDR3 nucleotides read TGTGCCAGCTCACCACTTGGACTAGCGGGAGCTTATTACGAGCAGTACTTC.

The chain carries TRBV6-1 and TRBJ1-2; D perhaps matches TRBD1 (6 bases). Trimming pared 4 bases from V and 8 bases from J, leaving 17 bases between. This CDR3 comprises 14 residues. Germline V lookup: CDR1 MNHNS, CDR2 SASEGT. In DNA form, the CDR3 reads TGTGCCAGCAGTGCCCTACAGGGTTTGCGGGGCTACACCTTC. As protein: CASSALQGLRGYTF.

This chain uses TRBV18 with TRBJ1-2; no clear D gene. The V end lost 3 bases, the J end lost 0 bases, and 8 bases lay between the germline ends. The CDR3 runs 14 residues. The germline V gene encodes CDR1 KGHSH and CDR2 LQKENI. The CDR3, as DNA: TGTGCCAGCTCACCTGAGGCTTCTAACTATGGCTACACCTTC. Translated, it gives CASSPEASNYGYTF.

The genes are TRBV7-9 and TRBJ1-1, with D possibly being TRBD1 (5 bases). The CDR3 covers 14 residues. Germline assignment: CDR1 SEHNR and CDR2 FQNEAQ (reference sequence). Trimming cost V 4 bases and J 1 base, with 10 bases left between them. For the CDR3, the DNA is TGTGCCAGCAGCTCAATCACAGGGAACACTGAAGCTTTCTTT. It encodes CASSSITGNTEAFF.

CDR3 sequence (DNA): TGTGCCAGCAGCTCCGGGATCTACGAGCAGTACTTC. It is translated as CASSSGIYEQYF. The chain has TRBV7-9 and TRBJ2-7, with TRBD2 as a possible D gene (5 bases). This CDR3 region has 12 residues. With 4 bases removed from V and 3 bases from J, the gap between germline ends came to 7 bases. In germline, CDR1 is SEHNR, CDR2 FQNEAQ (reference sequence).

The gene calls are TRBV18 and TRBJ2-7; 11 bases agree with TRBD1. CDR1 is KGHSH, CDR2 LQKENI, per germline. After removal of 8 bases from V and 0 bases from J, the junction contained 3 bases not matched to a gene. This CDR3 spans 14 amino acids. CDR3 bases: TGTGCCAGCCGGACAGGGGGCCTCTCCTACGAGCAGTACTTC. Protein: CASRTGGLSYEQYF.